Each of the 8 T cell receptor beta chains below was sequenced from the same sample in a study of monozygotic twins with inflammatory bowel disease. TCRdb reanalyzed the 5' RACE reads, giving one entry per CDR3 protein sequence and no DNA. The sample has roughly 150,000 distinct CDR3 sequences. The sample was blood. Every receptor here comes from a human donor with ulcerative colitis or Crohn's disease, or a healthy co-twin of an affected twin (not recorded which).

The chain combines TRBV24-1 with TRBJ2-1; TCRdb's D gene call, TRBD1, goes unchecked for lack of DNA. Germline CDR1 and CDR2: KGHDR and SFDVKD. The CDR3 runs to 15 residues. CDR3 sequence reads: CATVSRGSSYNEQFF.

This chain uses TRBV7-2 with TRBJ1-5; TCRdb designates TRBD1, a call that cannot be tested without DNA. Germline-derived CDR1 and CDR2 are SGHTA and FQGNSA. The CDR3 is 15 residues long. The CDR3 loop reads CASSLMGHSNQPQHF.

The chain couples TRBV2 to TRBJ1-5. The CDR3 has 14 residues. Germline values: CDR1 SNHLY, CDR2 FYNNEI. The CDR3 sequence is CASSERNSNQPQHF.

The rearrangement uses TRBV30 and TRBJ1-2; the D call of TRBD1 rests on TCRdb alone, since no DNA is present to check it. CDR3 length equals 13 residues. Germline CDR1 and CDR2: GTSNPN and SVGIG (reference sequence). The CDR3 spells CAWIPQGNYGYTF. Full variable domain (outside the CDR3, taken from reference TRBV30 and TRBJ1-2): SQTIHQWPATLVQPVGSPLSLECTVEGTSNPNLYWYRQAAGRGLQLLFYSVGIGQISSEVPQNLSASRPQDRQFILSSKKLLLSDSGFYLCAWIPQGNYGYTFGSGTRLTVV.

The rearrangement links TRBV6-5 to TRBJ2-5; the D gene TCRdb calls, TRBD2, cannot be checked with no DNA. Germline values: CDR1 MNHEY, CDR2 SVGAGI. The CDR3 totals 14 residues. The CDR3 here is CASSYSGGGETQYF.

This chain joins TRBV29-1 and TRBJ2-2; TCRdb indicates TRBD2, and absent DNA this call remains unverified. The CDR3 covers 12 residues. The germline gives CDR1 SQVTM, CDR2 ANQGSEA. The CDR3 sequence is CSVELVPGELFF.

J is TRBJ2-5 and V is TRBV7-9; the D call from TCRdb, TRBD1, cannot be confirmed without DNA. Germline CDR1 is SEHNR and CDR2 is FQNEAQ (reference sequence). The CDR3 spans 16 residues. CDR3 sequence: CASSLGRQGVQETQYF.

The chain combines TRBV6-1 with TRBJ2-7; TCRdb lists TRBD1, though no DNA is available to test this call. This CDR3 spans 16 amino acids. The germline V gene has CDR1 MNHNS and CDR2 SASEGT. The CDR3 sequence: CASSTGLLGYPGEQYF.